A selection of T cell receptor beta chains follows, all from one sample in a study of blood T cell repertoires in COVID-19. Some clones are missing from TCRdb's copy, which holds only in-frame ones; the method was immunoSEQ multiplex PCR. The sample carries roughly 340,000 clones, roughly nine tenths recorded once. The sample consisted of PBMCs or T cells enriched from blood (not recorded which). Receptor source: a man in his late teens or twenties who had recovered from COVID-19. Each CDR3 is given with its conserved first and last residue. The D gene is left open where the match is weak. Rows give clone size only sometimes, using once, few, many, or a class for an expanded clone.

J	D	V	size	CDR3	DNA
TRBJ2-7	TRBD1	TRBV6-1	NA	CASSEGTGSSYEQYF	TGTGCCAGCAGTGAAGGGACAGGGAGCTCCTACGAGCAGTACTTC
TRBJ1-1	NA	TRBV19	NA	CASSISGRTEAFF	TGTGCCAGTAGTATTAGCGGGCGAACTGAAGCTTTCTTT
TRBJ1-1	TRBD1	TRBV15	NA	CATSRDSTGKGEAFF	TGTGCCACCAGCAGGGACTCGACAGGGAAAGGTGAAGCTTTCTTT
TRBJ1-5	NA	TRBV2	NA	CASSETSAGQPQHF	TGTGCCAGCAGTGAAACCTCGGCGGGTCAGCCCCAGCATTTT
TRBJ1-1	NA	TRBV12-5	NA	CASGTGTHEAFF	TGTGCTAGTGGTACGGGGACACACGAAGCTTTCTTT
TRBJ1-6	NA	TRBV7-5	NA	CVRSPRDSDDSPLHF	TGTGTCAGAAGCCCCCGGGACAGTGATGATTCACCCCTCCACTTT
TRBJ2-1	NA	TRBV7-2	NA	CASSLSASVYNEQFF	TGTGCCAGCAGCTTATCGGCTAGCGTTTACAATGAGCAGTTCTTC
TRBJ1-3	NA	TRBV28	NA	CASGDYQAGSRNTIYF	TGTGCCAGCGGGGACTATCAGGCGGGAAGTCGTAACACCATATATTTT
TRBJ2-3	NA	TRBV11-2	NA	CASSLEGYGGGGDTQYF	TGTGCCAGCAGCTTAGAAGGGTATGGGGGAGGAGGAGATACGCAGTATTTT
TRBJ2-6	TRBD2	TRBV3-1/TRBV3-2	NA	CASSQQRGSGANVLTF	TGTGCCAGCAGCCAACAGCGGGGGTCTGGGGCCAACGTCCTGACTTTC
TRBJ2-1	NA	TRBV10-3	NA	CAISEPRLDLSSYNEQFF	TGTGCCATCAGTGAGCCACGACTAGACCTCAGCTCCTACAATGAGCAGTTCTTC
TRBJ2-5	TRBD1	TRBV28	NA	CASSGSTGGFETQYF	TGTGCCAGCAGTGGCTCGACAGGGGGCTTTGAGACCCAGTACTTC
TRBJ2-7	TRBD1	TRBV28	once	CASSFVSRQGHEQYF	TGTGCCAGCAGTTTCGTCTCGAGACAGGGCCACGAGCAGTACTTC
TRBJ2-1	TRBD1	TRBV7-9	NA	CASSTGTVGREQFF	TGTGCCAGCAGCACCGGGACAGTTGGAAGGGAGCAGTTCTTC
TRBJ1-4	TRBD1	TRBV7-9	NA	CASSPTDRVEKLFF	TGTGCCAGCAGCCCGACGGACAGGGTTGAAAAACTGTTTTTT
TRBJ1-2	TRBD1	TRBV4-2	NA	CASSHTGGEYGYTF	TGTGCCAGCAGCCATACAGGGGGAGAGTATGGCTACACCTTC
TRBJ2-3	TRBD2	TRBV19	NA	CASSSRTSGSTDTQYF	TGTGCCAGTAGTAGCAGGACTAGCGGAAGCACAGATACGCAGTATTTT
TRBJ2-1	TRBD1	TRBV5-1	NA	CASSPQGQGNNEQFF	TGCGCCAGCAGTCCCCAGGGACAGGGGAACAATGAGCAGTTCTTC
TRBJ2-5	TRBD2	TRBV19	NA	CASSWGGDVGTETQYF	TGTGCCAGTAGTTGGGGGGGGGATGTTGGTACGGAGACCCAGTACTTC
TRBJ1-6	NA	TRBV15	NA	CATSRDTDSPLHF	TGTGCCACCAGCAGAGACACGGATTCACCCCTCCACTTT
TRBJ1-5	TRBD1	TRBV6-1	NA	CASSEDRGLGQPQHF	TGTGCCAGCAGTGAAGACAGGGGGCTGGGTCAGCCCCAGCATTTT
TRBJ1-3	NA	TRBV7-2	NA	CASSQRGSSVSGNTIYF	TGTGCCAGCAGTCAAAGAGGGTCCTCAGTCTCTGGAAACACCATATATTTT
TRBJ2-1	TRBD1	TRBV5-8	once	CASSLIPGQSNEQFF	TGTGCCAGCAGCTTGATCCCGGGACAGAGCAATGAGCAGTTCTTC
TRBJ2-7	TRBD1	TRBV6-5	NA	CASSYDRDDSYEQYF	TGTGCCAGCAGTTATGACAGGGATGACTCCTACGAGCAGTACTTC
TRBJ2-7	TRBD2	TRBV18	NA	CASSPGVREAKYF	TGTGCCAGCTCACCAGGGGTACGGGAGGCCAAGTACTTC
TRBJ1-1	NA	TRBV28	NA	CASSPGGSVNTEAFF	TGTGCCAGCAGTCCCGGGGGTTCTGTGAACACTGAAGCTTTCTTT
TRBJ2-1	TRBD2	TRBV7-9	NA	CASSILLAGGHNEQFF	TGTGCCAGCAGCATCCTACTAGCGGGAGGTCATAATGAGCAGTTCTTC
TRBJ1-2	NA	TRBV12-3/TRBV12-4	NA	CASSFQGYYGYTF	TGTGCCAGCAGTTTTCAGGGGTACTATGGCTACACCTTC
TRBJ1-2	NA	TRBV5-5	NA	CASSPGIGGYTF	TGTGCCAGCAGCCCAGGGATAGGTGGCTACACCTTC
TRBJ1-6	TRBD1	TRBV7-2	NA	CASSFNRGLNSPLHF	TGTGCCAGCAGCTTTAACAGGGGGCTGAATTCACCCCTCCACTTT
TRBJ1-6	NA	TRBV28	NA	CAIGSFDSPLHF	TGTGCCATCGGGAGTTTCGATTCACCCCTCCACTTT
TRBJ2-7	NA	TRBV27	NA	CASSTVFEDEQYF	TGTGCCAGCAGTACGGTCTTCGAAGACGAGCAGTACTTC
TRBJ2-5	TRBD2	TRBV5-8	NA	CASSPLAGGPSGETQYF	TGTGCCAGCAGCCCTTTAGCGGGGGGCCCAAGTGGGGAGACCCAGTACTTC
TRBJ1-6	TRBD1	TRBV7-2	once	CASRPGQGGSPLHF	TGTGCCAGCAGACCAGGACAGGGAGGGTCACCCCTCCACTTT
TRBJ2-1	NA	TRBV7-8	NA	CASSIAPGTEDNEQFF	TGTGCCAGCAGCATAGCCCCGGGGACTGAAGACAATGAGCAGTTCTTC
TRBJ2-7	NA	TRBV6-5	NA	CASSQPSYEQYF	TGTGCCAGCTCACAGCCGTCTTACGAGCAGTACTTC
TRBJ2-7	NA	TRBV28	NA	CASQTPSTGTYEQYF	TGTGCCAGCCAAACCCCATCGACAGGTACCTACGAGCAGTACTTC
TRBJ2-5	TRBD2	TRBV5-8	NA	CASSYGLAGGETQYF	TGTGCCAGCAGCTATGGACTAGCGGGGGGGGAGACCCAGTACTTC
TRBJ1-5	NA	TRBV3-1/TRBV3-2	NA	CASSLGTSNQPQHF	TGTGCCAGCAGCCTCGGGACTTCAAATCAGCCCCAGCATTTT
TRBJ1-1	NA	TRBV20-1	NA	CSASDGDTEAFF	TGCAGTGCTAGTGACGGGGACACTGAAGCTTTCTTT
TRBJ2-7	TRBD1	TRBV3-1/TRBV3-2	few	CASSPVPGGQTNF	TGTGCCAGCAGCCCAGTTCCAGGGGGACAGACGAACTTC
TRBJ2-7	TRBD2	TRBV9	NA	CASSAGLAGYEQYF	TGTGCCAGCAGCGCAGGACTAGCGGGTTACGAGCAGTACTTC
TRBJ1-1	NA	TRBV5-1	NA	CASSPIQGLNTEAFF	TGCGCCAGCAGCCCCATACAGGGCTTGAACACTGAAGCTTTCTTT
TRBJ1-2	NA	TRBV3-1/TRBV3-2	once	CASSQQGRANYGYTF	TGTGCCAGCAGCCAACAGGGCAGGGCAAACTATGGCTACACCTTC
TRBJ1-4	NA	TRBV7-6	few	CASSLGGRVEEKLFF	TGTGCCAGCAGCTTAGGAGGGAGAGTGGAAGAAAAACTGTTTTTT
TRBJ1-2	TRBD1	TRBV7-9	NA	CASSPGQGESYTF	TGTGCCAGCAGCCCGGGACAGGGAGAAAGCTACACCTTC
TRBJ1-3	TRBD1	TRBV27	NA	CASSLGATGGGGNTIYF	TGTGCCAGCAGTTTAGGGGCAACAGGGGGCGGTGGAAACACCATATATTTT
TRBJ2-7	NA	TRBV15	once	CATSMGSGLTYEQYF	TGTGCCACCAGCATGGGTAGCGGCTTAACCTACGAGCAGTACTTC
TRBJ2-2	TRBD2	TRBV30	NA	CAWSLWTSGNTGELFF	TGTGCCTGGAGTCTTTGGACTAGCGGGAACACCGGGGAGCTGTTTTTT
TRBJ1-3	NA	TRBV2	NA	CASSPRGAGNTIYF	TGTGCCAGCAGTCCCAGGGGCGCTGGAAACACCATATATTTT
TRBJ2-4	TRBD1	TRBV14	NA	CASSHTTTGLSKNIQYF	TGTGCCAGCAGCCATACTACGACAGGGTTGTCCAAAAACATTCAGTACTTC
TRBJ1-1	TRBD1	TRBV5-5	NA	CASSYRVGQGGVNTEAFF	TGTGCCAGCAGCTATCGAGTTGGACAGGGCGGCGTGAACACTGAAGCTTTCTTT
TRBJ2-7	TRBD1	TRBV5-3	once	CARSFLKGGLSEQYF	TGTGCCAGAAGCTTTCTAAAAGGGGGCTTGAGCGAGCAGTACTTC
TRBJ2-4	TRBD1	TRBV28	NA	CASRSGQGGVIAKNIQYF	TGTGCCAGCCGTTCGGGACAGGGGGGGGTTATAGCCAAAAACATTCAGTACTTC
TRBJ2-1	NA	TRBV19	NA	CASSMRAPEQFF	TGTGCCAGTAGTATGCGAGCACCTGAGCAGTTCTTC
TRBJ2-1	TRBD2	TRBV5-1	once	CASSITSGRLNEQFF	TGCGCCAGCAGCATTACTAGCGGGAGGTTGAATGAGCAGTTCTTC
TRBJ1-4	NA	TRBV6-4	NA	CASSGLRLLTNEKLFF	TGTGCCAGCTCAGGGTTGAGACTCCTAACTAATGAAAAACTGTTTTTT
TRBJ1-5	NA	TRBV21-1	NA	CASSKDIGVLNQPQHF	TGTGCCAGCAGCAAAGATATAGGGGTCCTCAATCAGCCCCAGCATTTT
TRBJ2-7	NA	TRBV7-9	NA	CASSLQTGDYEQYF	TGTGCCAGCAGCTTACAGACAGGCGACTACGAGCAGTACTTC
TRBJ2-2	TRBD1	TRBV6-2/TRBV6-3	NA	CASSSSDRGFTGELFF	TGTGCCAGCAGTTCCTCCGACAGGGGATTCACCGGGGAGCTGTTTTTT